The sequence of this TCR beta chain was determined in a study of Ad26.COV2.S vaccination and SARS-CoV-2 variants. The table came from immunoSEQ multiplex PCR; TCRdb's copy has only in-frame clones and leaves some out. The repertoire consists of roughly 380,000 clones, with around 89% occurring once and the leading ten covering about 4%. CDR1 is LGHNA and CDR2 is YNFKEQ in the germline V gene. The CDR3 runs 15 residues. Unmatched junction bases numbered 4, after V lost 1 base and J lost 4 bases. The treatment was: about 20 received Ad26.COV2.S at low or high dose, single or two shots; 5 received placebo; per-sample allocation not given. Samples analyzed were those drawn on day 63 after the first vaccine or placebo injection.

The source of this sequence is a person between 18 and 65 years old who received the Ad26.COV2.S COVID-19 vaccine or a placebo. The sequenced sample was peripheral blood, obtained in a trial of Ad26.COV2.S vaccine versus placebo. The V call is TRBV4-2, the J call TRBJ2-7; TRBD2 matches 10 bases. The CDR3 DNA is TGTGCCAGCAGCCAAGTTCGGACTAGCGGATACGAGCAGTACTTC. Protein sequence: CASSQVRTSGYEQYF.